This T cell receptor beta chain comes out of a study of cytomegalovirus exposure and HLA in healthy donors. In regard to this clone: Its antigen is currently unknown.

The donors belonged to the 120-subject validation cohort, separate from the approximately 700-subject first cohort. Sequenced by immunoSEQ multiplex PCR; TCRdb stores in-frame clones only, minus some. This table holds about 43,000 clones, approximately 90% found once. The CDR3 has 16 residues. Germline CDR1 reads MNHNY; CDR2 reads SVGAGI (reference sequence). The V end lost 6 bases, the J end lost 4 bases, and 18 bases lay between the germline ends. Study-level points and caveats: Researchers catalogued approximately 160 TCR beta chains as cytomegalovirus-associated. Specificity for CMV antigens was confirmed in vitro for a few of the CMV-associated chains.

The chain has TRBV6-6 and TRBJ1-4; perhaps TRBD1 as D (5 bases). The sequence derives from a man aged 18 to 35 in good health and CMV-seronegative. The sequenced sample was PBMCs. CDR3 in DNA: TGTGCCAGCAGCCCGAACTGGGGGGGGAATAATGAAAAACTGTTTTTT. Its translation: CASSPNWGGNNEKLFF.